The clone carrying this T cell receptor beta chain was recorded only once. Its antigen is currently unknown. Treatment indicated: around 19 received Ad26.COV2.S at low or high dose, single or two shots; about 5 received placebo; per-sample allocation not given. Sample collection was performed on day 63 after the first vaccine or placebo injection. The data were obtained in a study of Ad26.COV2.S vaccination and SARS-CoV-2 variants. In the study overall: Ad26.COV2.S was injected intramuscularly once or twice, 56 days apart.

Study-wide points: TCR breadth and depth estimates may have understated total T cell responses. Greater spike-specific TCR breadth was seen in vaccine recipients than in placebo recipients.

Sequencing used immunoSEQ multiplex PCR; TCRdb keeps in-frame clones, though not all of them. The data show about 400,000 clones, about 80% seen once. Trimming pared 0 bases from V and 7 bases from J, leaving 7 bases between. Germline assignment: CDR1 SGHKS and CDR2 YYEKEE (reference sequence). The CDR3 is 13 amino acids. The rearrangement joins TRBV5-5 to TRBJ1-4, with D maybe TRBD1 (5 bases). The sequencing used peripheral blood, collected in a trial of Ad26.COV2.S vaccine versus placebo. The sequence was obtained from a person between 18 and 59 years old who received the Ad26.COV2.S COVID-19 vaccine or a placebo. CDR3 nucleotides: TGTGCCAGCAGCTTGGTCGGGGGTGAAAAACTGTTTTTT. Encoded protein: CASSLVGGEKLFF. The whole variable domain, remainder taken from reference TRBV5-5 and TRBJ1-4, is DAGVTQSPTHLIKTRGQQVTLRCSPISGHKSVSWYQQVLGQGPQFIFQYYEKEERGRGNFPDRFSARQFPNYSSELNVNALLLGDSALYLCASSLVGGEKLFFGSGTQLSVL.